This TCR beta chain was identified in a study of cytotoxic CD8 clonotypes in ibrutinib-treated CLL. Findings of the study overall: Under therapy, public clonotypes either contracted or stayed stable, and they were uncommon. Clonality was elevated at ibrutinib response and had returned toward baseline at progression.

With sequencing, the targeted depth ranged from 1 in 200,000 to 1 in 1 million T cells. The method was immunoSEQ multiplex PCR; TCRdb's version includes in-frame clones alone and lacks a portion of them. The profile shows approximately 150,000 clones, roughly 84% of them singletons. Library input was about 2.2 micrograms of DNA from cryopreserved PBMCs. Remarks on this clone: The antigen remains unidentified.

The TCR was taken from a human donor with chronic lymphocytic leukemia. This material consisted of PBMCs, taken at disease progression, from a patient treated with ibrutinib.

CDR3 protein: CASSTRSTGDKIGTGELFF. CDR3 coding DNA: TGTGCCAGCAGCACACGATCGACAGGGGATAAGATCGGCACCGGGGAGCTGTTTTTT. The chain links TRBV11-1 to TRBJ2-2; TRBD1 matches 8 bases. The junction had 18 bases not matched to a gene; V was cut back by 5 bases and J by 4 bases. The CDR3 covers 19 residues. From germline, CDR1 is SGHAT and CDR2 FQDESV (reference sequence).